This T cell receptor (beta chain) was identified in a study of identical twins. Overall study results and limits: Less excess twin sharing appeared in beta out-of-frame sequences.

TCRdb passed the 5' RACE reads through MiXCR, listing each CDR3 protein once. Altogether around 290,000 distinct CDR3 sequences are present, roughly 9.8% being singletons, with the ten largest covering approximately 7%. This clonotype came up a few times. The antigen remains unidentified. The CDR3 spans 14 residues. Germline-derived CDR1 and CDR2 are LGHDT and YNNKEL (reference sequence). V trimming: 4 bases; J trimming: 3 bases; junction bases outside the gene matches: 4. Each donor was a healthy Caucasian. In addition, the sample was reused for a study of yellow fever vaccine responses in identical twins.

This receptor was taken from a woman between 18 and 29 years old in good health. The sample was CD8+ T cells sorted from blood. The J gene is TRBJ2-3, the V gene TRBV3-1, with 7 bases matching TRBD1. The CDR3 sequence is CASSLPGQTDTQYF. CDR3 sequence (DNA): TGTGCCAGCAGCCTACCGGGACAGACAGATACGCAGTATTTT.